A selection of T cell receptor beta chains follows, all from one sample in a study of siplizumab effects on memory and regulatory T cells. Clones were read by immunoSEQ multiplex PCR, and TCRdb kept only the in-frame ones, dropping some. The top ten hold roughly 2.8% of the sample, which has some 97,000 clones, 91% seen once. Sequenced: CD4+ T cells sorted from blood. All receptors come from a human donor in good health. Some clones in this sample may be carry-over from other donors' samples. Both conserved end residues are part of each CDR3. D genes are given only for firm matches. Size values are once, few and many counts, or a class for expanded clones, and some rows have none.

clone_size: NA; d_call: NA; v_call: TRBV18; j_call: TRBJ2-2; cdr3_nt: TGTGCCAGCTCACCTGCCGGGACTCCCTCGTCCGGGGAGCTGTTTTTT; cdr3_aa: CASSPAGTPSSGELFF
clone_size: NA; d_call: TRBD2; v_call: TRBV28; j_call: TRBJ2-3; cdr3_nt: TGTGCCAGCAGTCTAATGGGCGGGGGTAGCACAGATACGCAGTATTTT; cdr3_aa: CASSLMGGGSTDTQYF
clone_size: NA; d_call: TRBD2; v_call: TRBV7-3; j_call: TRBJ2-2; cdr3_nt: TGTGCCAGCAGCTTAATTAGCGGGAGGAACGGGGAGCTGTTTTTT; cdr3_aa: CASSLISGRNGELFF
clone_size: NA; d_call: NA; v_call: TRBV11-2; j_call: TRBJ2-4; cdr3_nt: TGTGCCTGCGGCCTAGAAAACATTCAGTACTTC; cdr3_aa: CACGLENIQYF
clone_size: NA; d_call: NA; v_call: TRBV5-1; j_call: TRBJ1-2; cdr3_nt: TGCGCCAGCAGCTTGTCACAGGGCGGGAGAATGAGCTACACCTTC; cdr3_aa: CASSLSQGGRMSYTF
clone_size: NA; d_call: NA; v_call: TRBV2; j_call: TRBJ2-7; cdr3_nt: TGTGCCAGCAGTCTATACGAGCAGTACTTC; cdr3_aa: CASSLYEQYF
clone_size: NA; d_call: TRBD1; v_call: TRBV6-5; j_call: TRBJ2-2; cdr3_nt: TGTGCCACATTACAGGGGTCCGGGGAGCTGTTTTTT; cdr3_aa: CATLQGSGELFF
clone_size: NA; d_call: TRBD1; v_call: TRBV6-1; j_call: TRBJ2-5; cdr3_nt: TGTGCCAGCAGTGAATTGGGACAGTACCAAGAGACCCAGTACTTC; cdr3_aa: CASSELGQYQETQYF
clone_size: NA; d_call: NA; v_call: TRBV28; j_call: TRBJ1-5; cdr3_nt: TGTGCCAGCAGTTCGTCGGGGACGGGGTACCAGCCCCAGCATTTT; cdr3_aa: CASSSSGTGYQPQHF
clone_size: once; d_call: TRBD1; v_call: TRBV11-2; j_call: TRBJ2-2; cdr3_nt: TGTGCCAGCAGGCAAAACAGGGGGAAACCCGGGGAGCTGTTTTTT; cdr3_aa: CASRQNRGKPGELFF
clone_size: few; d_call: NA; v_call: TRBV18; j_call: TRBJ2-5; cdr3_nt: TGTGCCAGCTCACCGGATCTGGAAGAGACCCAGTACTTC; cdr3_aa: CASSPDLEETQYF
clone_size: once; d_call: TRBD2; v_call: TRBV28; j_call: TRBJ2-7; cdr3_nt: TGTGCCAGCAGCCCCGCTGGACTAGCGGGAGAAGGCGAGCAGTACTTC; cdr3_aa: CASSPAGLAGEGEQYF
clone_size: NA; d_call: NA; v_call: TRBV6-5; j_call: TRBJ2-7; cdr3_nt: TGTGCCAGCAGGGGTTCAACACCATACGAGCAGTACTTC; cdr3_aa: CASRGSTPYEQYF